This TCR beta chain is from a study of cytomegalovirus exposure and HLA in healthy donors. This clone was found once. Both 60 Vbeta primers and 13 Jbeta primers went into the PCR. TCRdb's table, derived via immunoSEQ multiplex PCR, lists solely in-frame clones and lacks some. Of about 73,000 clones listed, 65% to 85% are singletons. The CDR3 runs 15 residues. The V end was cut by 4 bases, the J end by 4 bases, with 15 bases between. The V gene's germline CDR1 is SGHRS and CDR2 YFSETQ. The source of this sequence is a man aged 65-85 years in good health and CMV-seronegative. The material sequenced was PBMCs. V is TRBV5-1 and J is TRBJ1-5; weak D call: TRBD1 (5 bases). The CDR3 loop is CASSPQPQGNQPQHF. For the CDR3, the DNA is TGCGCCAGCAGCCCGCAACCGCAGGGTAATCAGCCCCAGCATTTT. The variable domain in full, completed from reference TRBV5-1 and TRBJ1-5, reads KAGVTQTPRYLIKTRGQQVTLSCSPISGHRSVSWYQQTPGQGLQFLFEYFSETQRNKGNFPGRFSGRQFSNSRSEMNVSTLELGDSALYLCASSPQPQGNQPQHFGDGTRLSIL.